This T cell receptor (beta chain) appears in the sequencing data of a study of cytomegalovirus exposure and HLA in healthy donors. For the study at large: Earlier, 100 million to 130 million unique TCR beta sequences were recovered from about 170 million T cells by an analysis.

Vbeta (60) and Jbeta (13) primers were used in the PCR. Clones were sequenced by immunoSEQ multiplex PCR, and TCRdb holds only the in-frame ones, with some missing. The table shows 50,000 to 65,000 clones, with around 72% occurring only once. As concerns this clone: The antigen is not known.

Study-wide points: According to a later analysis, donors in an Asian-associated ancestry cluster reportedly had fewer N-insertions than the roughly 640-donor mean.

This CDR3 has 19 residues. The ends lost 0 bases at V and 5 bases at J; junction bases unmatched: 15. Germline assignment: CDR1 LGHNA and CDR2 YNFKEQ. The rearrangement uses TRBV4-2 and TRBJ2-3, with 9 positions matching TRBD2. The source of this sequence is a man aged 45 to 65 in good health and CMV-seropositive. Sample: PBMCs. CDR3 in amino acids: CASSQDPRGMSGGLDTQYF. The CDR3 DNA reads TGTGCCAGCAGCCAAGATCCGAGGGGGATGAGCGGGGGGTTAGATACGCAGTATTTT.